This record covers a single T cell receptor beta chain. Its cognate antigen has yet to be identified. Nothing much larger sits one base from this clone, and base qualities are not available. The entry originates in a study of OX40 agonist ivuxolimab in advanced cancers. Regarding the research as a whole: Ivuxolimab was an agonistic, fully human IgG2 monoclonal antibody directed against OX40 (CD134), a costimulatory receptor. Intravenous ivuxolimab was administered to patients every 2 weeks at six dose levels: 0.01, 0.1, 0.3, 1.5, 3 and 10 mg/kg. Of the approximately 54 dose-escalation patients, hepatocellular carcinoma was present in around 20, melanoma in around 15, renal cell carcinoma in 9 and head and neck cancer in 9. In the dose-escalation cohort, 75% to 85% of patients were male, and the mean age was roughly 56 years with a range of about 20 to 80. Patients were allowed to have had prior anti-PD-1, anti-PD-L1 or anti-CTLA-4 therapy, and 40% to 45% of the dose-escalation patients had previously received checkpoint inhibitors. Three dose-escalation patients achieved partial responses, one with hepatocellular carcinoma and two with cutaneous melanoma. Peripheral TCRbeta sequencing was intended to test whether TCR sequence diversity was altered and clonal T-cell expansion was caused by ivuxolimab. The monotherapy dose-escalation portion (N of about 50 patients) of the phase I ivuxolimab trial is reported in the paper.

For sequencing of the TCRbeta CDR3 region, genomic DNA was extracted from the sorted cells. The immunoSEQ Assay was used for sequencing of TCRbeta CDR3 regions. Sourced from immuneACCESS, this table was stored by TCRdb with only in-frame sequences that have V and J called. A share of the clones is absent; for the studies checked, an unresolved V gene accounts for under half, and the remainder has no known explanation. The sample has some 94,000 clones on record, roughly 95% of them singletons. The ten most abundant clones make up approximately 2% of the sample. Patients with autoimmune disease history or receiving systemic immunosuppression were excluded from the trial. Peripheral blood for TCR sequencing was collected from all dose cohorts at baseline, on cycle 4 day 1, and on cycle 7 day 1. Samples came from an open-label, multicenter, first-in-human phase I dose-escalation trial of ivuxolimab. The trial enrolled adults with locally advanced or metastatic head and neck squamous cell, hepatocellular, melanoma or renal cell carcinoma. Before TCR sequencing, CD4+ and CD8+ T cells were separately sorted from peripheral blood.

The junction carries 13 bases between V and J, which are trimmed by 8 bases and 5 bases respectively. The germline V gene sets CDR1 to SNHLY and CDR2 to FYNNEI. The cysteine opens and the phenylalanine closes a CDR3 of 12 amino acids. Of the read, only the CDR3 DNA is kept; its 36 bases are in frame from base 1. The full study reports these points: The antigen specificity of the clonally expanded peripheral T cells was not determined. At doses from 0.1 to 3.0 mg/kg, clonal expansion was seen in both CD4+ and CD8+ blood T cells between baseline and week 6. Low levels of normalized T-cell clonal expansion were also seen in some patients who did not respond. Partial responders in the 0.1-3.0 mg/kg groups had among the lowest normalized peripheral clonal expansion, especially among CD8+ T cells. On average, CD8+ T cells showed more expanded clones than CD4+ T cells after ivuxolimab.

Here the sequenced sample was CD4+ or CD8+ T cells sorted from blood, taken in a trial of the OX40 agonist ivuxolimab. The chain employs TRBV2 and TRBJ2-7; TRBD1 is possibly the D segment (6 matching bases). The clonotype was recovered from an adult with an advanced solid tumor such as melanoma, head and neck, liver or kidney cancer. The nucleotide sequence reads TGTGCCAGCCAGGCTGGGGGCAACGAGCAGTACTTC. This is translated as CASQAGGNEQYF.